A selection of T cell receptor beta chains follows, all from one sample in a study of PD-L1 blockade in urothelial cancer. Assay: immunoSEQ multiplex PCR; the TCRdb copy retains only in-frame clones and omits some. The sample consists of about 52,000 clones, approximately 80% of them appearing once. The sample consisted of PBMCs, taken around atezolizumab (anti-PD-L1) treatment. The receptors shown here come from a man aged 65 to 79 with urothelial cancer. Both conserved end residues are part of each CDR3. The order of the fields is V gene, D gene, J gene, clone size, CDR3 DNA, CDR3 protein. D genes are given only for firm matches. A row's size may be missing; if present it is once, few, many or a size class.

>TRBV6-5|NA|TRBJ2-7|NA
TGTGCCAGCAGTTACGACCCCCAGGGGCGCTACGAGCAGTACTTC
CASSYDPQGRYEQYF
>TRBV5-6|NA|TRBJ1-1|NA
TGTGCCAGCAGCTACCCTAGGGGGATTCGCACTGAAGCTTTCTTT
CASSYPRGIRTEAFF
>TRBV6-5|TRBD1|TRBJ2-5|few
TGTGCCAGCAGACGGACAGGGGTCGAGACCCAGTACTTC
CASRRTGVETQYF
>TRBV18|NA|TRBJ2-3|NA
TGTGCCAGCTCGGCGGCCAGGGGTGCAGATACGCAGTATTTT
CASSAARGADTQYF
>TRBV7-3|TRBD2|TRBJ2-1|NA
TGTGCCAGCAGCTTAACGCCTGGAGGGACTAGTAGCGATGAGCAGTTCTTC
CASSLTPGGTSSDEQFF
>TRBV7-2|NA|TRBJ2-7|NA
TGTGCCAGCAGCCCCCTTCCGGGGAGCTCCTACGAGCAGTACTTC
CASSPLPGSSYEQYF
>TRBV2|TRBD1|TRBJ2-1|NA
TGTGCCAGCAGTGGGACAGGTGCAGAGCAGTTCTTC
CASSGTGAEQFF
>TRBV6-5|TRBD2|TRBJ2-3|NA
TGTGCCAGCAGCAAGCGGGGGGCCCTTACAGATACGCAGTATTTT
CASSKRGALTDTQYF
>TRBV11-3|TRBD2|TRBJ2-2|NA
TGTGCCAGCAGCGTGGGACTAGCGGCGAACACCGGGGAGCTGTTTTTT
CASSVGLAANTGELFF
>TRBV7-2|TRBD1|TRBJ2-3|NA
TGTGCCAGCTCCGACAGGGGGACAGATACGCAGTATTTT
CASSDRGTDTQYF
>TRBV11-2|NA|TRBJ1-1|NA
TGTGCCAGCAGCTTAGGCGGGGTGGTGAACACTGAAGCTTTCTTT
CASSLGGVVNTEAFF
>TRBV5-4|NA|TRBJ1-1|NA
TGTGCCAGCAGCTTGGGGCTGAACACTGAAGCTTTCTTT
CASSLGLNTEAFF
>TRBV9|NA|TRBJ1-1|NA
TGTGCCAGCAGCGGTACAAGTAACACTGAAGCTTTCTTT
CASSGTSNTEAFF
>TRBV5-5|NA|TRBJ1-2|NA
TGTGCCAGCAGTAAAACAGCCGACAGAGTCTATGGCTACACCTTC
CASSKTADRVYGYTF
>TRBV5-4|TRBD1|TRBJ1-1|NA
TGTGCCAGCAGCAACCAGGGACAGTCAATGATGAACACTGAAGCTTTCTTT
CASSNQGQSMMNTEAFF
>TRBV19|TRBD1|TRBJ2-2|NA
TGTGCCAGTAGTATAGTAACAGGGGGCACCGGGGAGCTGTTTTTT
CASSIVTGGTGELFF
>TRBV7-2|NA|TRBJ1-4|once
TGTGCCAGCCAGAAGGGAGCAACTAATGAAAAACTGTTTTTT
CASQKGATNEKLFF
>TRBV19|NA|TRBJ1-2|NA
TGTGCCAGTAGTATAAACAGGGTCTACTACACCTTC
CASSINRVYYTF
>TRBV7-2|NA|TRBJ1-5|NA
TGTGCCAGCAGCTTAGAGGGGTCCTTAAATCAGCCCCAGCATTTT
CASSLEGSLNQPQHF
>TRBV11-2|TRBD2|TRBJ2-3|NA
TGTGCCAGCAGCTTAGATTCAGGACTAGCGGGGGGCACAGATACGCAGTATTTT
CASSLDSGLAGGTDTQYF
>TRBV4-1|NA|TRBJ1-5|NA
TGCGCCAGCAGCCAAGATACAGGGAATAATCAGCCCCAGCATTTT
CASSQDTGNNQPQHF
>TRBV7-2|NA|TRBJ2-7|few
TGTGCCAGCAGCTTAACTCCTGGCTCAGGGTACGAGCAGTACTTC
CASSLTPGSGYEQYF
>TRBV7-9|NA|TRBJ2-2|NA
TGTGCCAGCAGCACCCCCGGTCCAGCGTTTTACACCGGGGAGCTGTTTTTT
CASSTPGPAFYTGELFF
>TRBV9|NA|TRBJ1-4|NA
TGTGCCAGCAGCGTAGGGGGGGGGCCCGGTGAAAAACTGTTTTTT
CASSVGGGPGEKLFF
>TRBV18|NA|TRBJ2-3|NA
TGTGCCAGCTCACCTTCGCAGGGAGATACGCAGTATTTT
CASSPSQGDTQYF
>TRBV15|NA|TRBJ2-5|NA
TGTGCCACCAGCAGAGGCGAATACCAAGAGACCCAGTACTTC
CATSRGEYQETQYF
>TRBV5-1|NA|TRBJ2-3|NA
TGCGCCAGCAGCTTGTTCCCCCCGGGGTCCTCCACAGATACGCAGTATTTT
CASSLFPPGSSTDTQYF
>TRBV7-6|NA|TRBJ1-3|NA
TGTGCCAGCAGCTTACTGCAGGGAGGCTCTGGAAACACCATATATTTT
CASSLLQGGSGNTIYF
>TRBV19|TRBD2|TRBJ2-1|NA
TGTGCCAGTAGCCCTCTAGGGCGGGAGGGTAGGCAGTTCTTC
CASSPLGREGRQFF
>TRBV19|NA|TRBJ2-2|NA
TGTGCCAGTAGCAGTAGGGGGAACACCGGGGAGCTGTTTTTT
CASSSRGNTGELFF